This T cell receptor (beta chain) was captured in a study of PD-1 blockade in classical Hodgkin lymphoma. Findings of the study overall: Exclusion was the outcome for patients who began nivolumab under 1 year after ASCT. Relative to healthy donors, newly diagnosed patients reportedly had lower baseline TCR diversity, which was reported as lower still in relapsed/refractory patients.

The patients all showed relapse after autologous stem cell transplantation, while their brentuximab vedotin exposure varied. In regard to this clone: Its antigen is as yet unknown.

Germline CDR1 reads SGDLS; CDR2 reads YYNGEE. Trimming stripped 3 bases from V and 5 bases from J, with 20 bases between. The CDR3 covers 17 residues. Sequencing was performed with immunoSEQ multiplex PCR; in TCRdb, only in-frame clones are kept and a portion is missing. The table has about 40,000 clones, 76% seen once. This receptor was taken from a human donor with classical Hodgkin lymphoma. The J gene is TRBJ1-4, the V gene TRBV9, with D maybe TRBD1 (6 bases). This material consisted of peripheral blood mononuclear cells (PBMCs), taken at baseline. The CDR3 DNA sequence: TGTGCCAGCAGCGCGAGTGGACAGTCCCTCGGAAATGAAAAACTGTTTTTT. Translation: CASSASGQSLGNEKLFF.